The present entry profiles one TCR beta chain with its context. What it binds is not known. This record comes from a study of T cell clones after liver transplantation. As for the study in general: Liver transplant recipients had immunosuppression withdrawal attempted within 2 years. Post-transplant blood was tracked for graft-donor-reactive T cell clones identified in a pre-transplant mixed lymphocyte reaction. Apart from a few HCV-positive recipients, transplants were for non-autoimmune, non-viral reasons.

Clones were sequenced by immunoSEQ multiplex PCR, and TCRdb holds only the in-frame ones, with some missing. This table has 68,000 or so clones, 75% to 85% appearing once. CDR1 is SGHRS and CDR2 is YFSETQ in the germline V gene. The CDR3 covers 15 residues. Unmatched junction bases numbered 4, after V lost 0 bases and J lost 2 bases. Study observations and caveats: Graft donor-reactive T cells possibly entered the graft instead of undergoing deletion.

The clonotype was recovered from a human donor who received a liver transplant. The source material was CD4+ T cells from blood, sampled before liver transplant. The chain combines TRBV5-1 with TRBJ2-5, with 7 bases matching TRBD2. The CDR3 protein is CASSLGSGPQETQYF. CDR3 in DNA: TGCGCCAGCAGCTTGGGTAGCGGGCCACAAGAGACCCAGTACTTC.